The 10 T cell receptor beta chains below all came from one sample that was sequenced in a study of response to subunit inactivated influenza vaccine. TCRdb re-called the RT-PCR reads with MiXCR, one entry per CDR3 protein. The sample shows approximately 530,000 distinct CDR3 sequences, about 7.6% of them seen only once. Specimen: PBMCs from blood, collected 23 months after vaccination. The origin of the receptors is a man aged 45 to 70 who received an inactivated influenza vaccine.

About this clonotype itself: A clone one base away is much larger, so this may be a read error. The rearrangement links TRBV5-5 to TRBJ2-3; D remains unclear. CDR3 length: 12 residues. CDR1 and CDR2 (germline): SGHKS, YYEKEE (reference sequence). CDR3 residues: CASSLDGPTQDF. The DNA of the CDR3 is TGTGCCAGCAGCTTGGACGGCCCTACGCAGGATTTT. The variable domain in full, completed from reference TRBV5-5 and TRBJ2-3, reads DAGVTQSPTHLIKTRGQQVTLRCSPISGHKSVSWYQQVLGQGPQFIFQYYEKEERGRGNFPDRFSARQFPNYSSELNVNALLLGDSALYLCASSLDGPTQDFGPGTRLTVL.

The chain couples TRBV7-8 to TRBJ2-2; maybe TRBD1 (5 bases). Trimming cost V 0 bases and J 0 bases, with 11 bases left between them. Germline CDR1 is SGHVS and CDR2 is FQNEAQ. CDR3 size: 17 residues. The CDR3 DNA reads as TGTGCCAGCAGCTTAGCGTTTGGCAGGGCGAACACCGGGGAGCTGTTTTTT. Residues: CASSLAFGRANTGELFF.

This clonotype showed up just a few times. The rearrangement links TRBV5-6 to TRBJ1-4; tentative D call: TRBD1 (6 bases). Germline V gene sequence: CDR1 SGHDT, CDR2 YYEEEE. Trimming took 0 bases from V and 7 from J, leaving 13 bases between them. This CDR3 comprises 15 residues. The CDR3: CASSLAGGDTEKLFF. DNA for the CDR3: TGTGCCAGCAGCTTGGCGGGGGGCGATACTGAAAAACTGTTTTTT.

This clonotype was detected a few times. Here the CDR3 reads CASSELRGGEQYF. In nucleotides, the CDR3 is TGTGCCAGCAGTGAATTAAGAGGAGGGGAGCAGTACTTC. J is TRBJ2-7 and V is TRBV25-1, with D perhaps matching TRBD2 (6 bases). Deletions cut 1 base from V and 7 bases from J, with 11 bases between. The germline gives CDR1 MGHDK, CDR2 SYGVNS. The CDR3 covers 13 residues.

This clonotype has at least ten counts. The rearrangement joins TRBV20-1 to TRBJ2-7; 9 nucleotides match TRBD2. In germline, CDR1 is DFQATT, CDR2 SNEGSKA (reference sequence). J lost 2 bases, V lost 2 bases, and 10 bases had no gene match. This CDR3 contains 16 residues. CDR3 residues: CSARPSSGRPAYEQYF. The CDR3, as DNA: TGCAGTGCTAGACCCTCCAGCGGGAGGCCCGCCTACGAGCAGTACTTC.

This clonotype has a count of ten or more. The V gene is TRBV29-1, the J gene TRBJ2-5, with a weak D call TRBD2 (5 bases). This CDR3 is built from 10 residues. V was cut by 7 bases and J by 2 bases, with 5 bases left in between. Germline lookup yields CDR1 SQVTM and CDR2 ANQGSEA. CDR3 protein: CSGGQETQYF. The CDR3 DNA reads TGCAGCGGCGGGCAAGAGACCCAGTACTTC.

This clonotype was found many times. This chain uses TRBV12-3 or TRBV12-4 with TRBJ2-1; TRBD2 matches at 7 bases. The trim removed 5 bases at V and 5 bases at J, leaving 12 bases unmatched. The CDR3 consists of 16 residues. The CDR3 nucleotides read TGTGCCAGCAGTCTATCGTCGGGGGGTGTTAACAATGAGCAGTTCTTC. The encoded protein is CASSLSSGGVNNEQFF.

This clonotype was seen a few times. The chain is built from TRBV12-3 or TRBV12-4 and TRBJ2-3; TRBD1 matches 7 bases. The CDR3 is 16 residues long. Losses at the gene ends were 1 base for V and 6 bases for J; bases not matched to a gene: 10. The CDR3 region has the DNA TGTGCCAGCAGTTTAGGCCGGACAGGTGTGAGGGATACGCAGTATTTT. Protein: CASSLGRTGVRDTQYF.

This clonotype was picked up many times. The chain is built from TRBV25-1 and TRBJ2-7; 7 bases map to TRBD1. This CDR3 spans 15 amino acids. CDR1 is MGHDK and CDR2 is SYGVNS in the germline V gene. V shed 4 bases and J 3 bases; nucleotides not matched to a gene: 9. In DNA form, the CDR3 reads TGTGCCAGCAGTGCTTATGACAGGGCTTACTACGAGCAGTACTTC. Protein: CASSAYDRAYYEQYF.

The V and J genes are TRBV3-1 and TRBJ1-2; 9 bases are shared with TRBD1. J lost 6 bases, V lost 3 bases, and 5 bases had no gene match. The germline V gene has CDR1 LGHDT and CDR2 YNNKEL (reference sequence). This CDR3 contains 14 residues. The CDR3 spells CASSHLTGGNGYTF. The DNA of the CDR3 is TGTGCCAGCAGCCACTTGACAGGGGGGAATGGCTACACCTTC.